The sequence of this T cell receptor (beta chain) was determined in a study of OX40 agonist ivuxolimab in advanced cancers. The CDR3 loop spans 15 amino acids. In germline, CDR1 is MGHRA, CDR2 YSYEKL. Trimming took 1 base from V and 1 from J, leaving 10 bases between them. Method: immunoSEQ multiplex PCR; TCRdb's copy keeps in-frame clones and lacks some. The sample includes some 86,000 clones, just over 85% of them seen just once. The specimen comprised CD4+ or CD8+ T cells sorted from blood, sampled in a trial of the OX40 agonist ivuxolimab. This sequence joins TRBV4-1 and TRBJ1-1; weak D call: TRBD1 (5 bases). The clonotype originates from an adult with an advanced solid tumor such as melanoma, head and neck, liver or kidney cancer. CDR3 residues: CASSQVPRGNTEAFF. As DNA, the CDR3 is TGCGCCAGCAGCCAAGTACCAAGGGGGAACACTGAAGCTTTCTTT.